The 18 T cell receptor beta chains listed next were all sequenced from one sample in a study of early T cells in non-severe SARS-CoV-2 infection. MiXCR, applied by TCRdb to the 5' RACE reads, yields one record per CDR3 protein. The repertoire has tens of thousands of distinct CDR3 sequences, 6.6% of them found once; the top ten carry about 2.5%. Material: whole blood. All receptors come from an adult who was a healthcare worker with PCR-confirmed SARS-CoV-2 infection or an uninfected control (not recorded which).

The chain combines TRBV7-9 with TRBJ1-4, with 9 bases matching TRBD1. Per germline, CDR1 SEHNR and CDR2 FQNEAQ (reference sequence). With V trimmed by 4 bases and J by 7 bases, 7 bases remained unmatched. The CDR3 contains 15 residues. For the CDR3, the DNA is TGTGCCAGCAGCTCGGGACAGGGTTGGGTTGAAAAACTGTTTTTT. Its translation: CASSSGQGWVEKLFF. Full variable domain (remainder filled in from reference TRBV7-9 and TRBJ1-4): DTGVSQNPRHKITKRGQNVTFRCDPISEHNRLYWYRQTLGQGPEFLTYFQNEAQLEKSRLLSDRFSAERPKGSFSTLEIQRTEQGDSAMYLCASSSGQGWVEKLFFGSGTQLSVL.

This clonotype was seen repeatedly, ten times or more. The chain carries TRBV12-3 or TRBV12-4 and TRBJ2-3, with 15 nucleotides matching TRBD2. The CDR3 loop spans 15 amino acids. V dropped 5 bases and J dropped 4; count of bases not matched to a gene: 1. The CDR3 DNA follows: TGTGCCAGCAGTCGGACTAGCGGGAGGGCAGATACGCAGTATTTT. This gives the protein CASSRTSGRADTQYF.

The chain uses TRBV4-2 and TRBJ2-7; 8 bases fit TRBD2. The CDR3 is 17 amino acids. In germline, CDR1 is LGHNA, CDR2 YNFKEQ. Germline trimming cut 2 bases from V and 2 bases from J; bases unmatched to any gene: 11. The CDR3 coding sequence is TGTGCCAGCAGCCAATCCGCCGGGACTAGTGTACCCTACGAGCAGTACTTC. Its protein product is CASSQSAGTSVPYEQYF.

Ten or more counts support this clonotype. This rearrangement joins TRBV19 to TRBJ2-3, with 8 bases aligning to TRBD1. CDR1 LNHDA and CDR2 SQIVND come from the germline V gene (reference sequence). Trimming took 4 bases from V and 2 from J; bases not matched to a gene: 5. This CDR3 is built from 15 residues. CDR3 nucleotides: TGTGCCAGTAGTACCAGGGGGCGCGTCACAGATACGCAGTATTTT. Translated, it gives CASSTRGRVTDTQYF.

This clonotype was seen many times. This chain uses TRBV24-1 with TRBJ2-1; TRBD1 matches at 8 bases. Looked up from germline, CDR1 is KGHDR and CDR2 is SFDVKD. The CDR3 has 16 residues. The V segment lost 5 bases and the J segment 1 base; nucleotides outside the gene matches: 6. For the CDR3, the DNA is TGTGCCACCAGTGGTCTACAGGGGGGTTCCTACAATGAGCAGTTCTTC. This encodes CATSGLQGGSYNEQFF.

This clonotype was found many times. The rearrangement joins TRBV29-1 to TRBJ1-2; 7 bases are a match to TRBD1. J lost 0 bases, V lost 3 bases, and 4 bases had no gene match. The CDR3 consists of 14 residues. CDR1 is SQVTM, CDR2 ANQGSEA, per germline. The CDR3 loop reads CSVDRQGPNYGYTF. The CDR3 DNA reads TGCAGCGTTGATCGACAGGGCCCTAACTATGGCTACACCTTC.

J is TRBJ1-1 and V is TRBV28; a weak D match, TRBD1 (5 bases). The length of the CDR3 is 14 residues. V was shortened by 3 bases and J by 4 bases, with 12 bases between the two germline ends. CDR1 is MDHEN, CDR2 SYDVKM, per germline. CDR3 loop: CASSLGGRSTEAFF. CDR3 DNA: TGTGCCAGCAGTTTGGGGGGACGGAGCACTGAAGCTTTCTTT.

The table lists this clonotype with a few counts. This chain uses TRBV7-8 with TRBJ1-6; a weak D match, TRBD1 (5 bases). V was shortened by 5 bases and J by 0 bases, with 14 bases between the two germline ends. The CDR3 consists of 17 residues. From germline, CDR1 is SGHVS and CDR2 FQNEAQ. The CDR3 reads CASSPSGLSSYNSPLHF. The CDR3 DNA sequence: TGTGCCAGCAGCCCGTCAGGGCTAAGCTCCTATAATTCACCCCTCCACTTT.

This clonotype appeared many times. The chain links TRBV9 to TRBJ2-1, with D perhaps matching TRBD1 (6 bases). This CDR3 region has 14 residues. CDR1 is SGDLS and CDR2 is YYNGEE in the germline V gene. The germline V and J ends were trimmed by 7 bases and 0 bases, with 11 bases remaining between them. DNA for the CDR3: TGTGCCAGCGGGGGCGGGCTCTCCTACAATGAGCAGTTCTTC. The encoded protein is CASGGGLSYNEQFF.

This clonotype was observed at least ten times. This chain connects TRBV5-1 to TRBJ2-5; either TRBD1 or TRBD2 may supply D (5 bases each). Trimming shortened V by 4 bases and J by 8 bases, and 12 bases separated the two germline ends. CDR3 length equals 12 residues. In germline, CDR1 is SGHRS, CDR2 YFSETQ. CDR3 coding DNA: TGCGCCAGCAGCCATGGTGGGGGAACCCAGTACTTC. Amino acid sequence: CASSHGGGTQYF.

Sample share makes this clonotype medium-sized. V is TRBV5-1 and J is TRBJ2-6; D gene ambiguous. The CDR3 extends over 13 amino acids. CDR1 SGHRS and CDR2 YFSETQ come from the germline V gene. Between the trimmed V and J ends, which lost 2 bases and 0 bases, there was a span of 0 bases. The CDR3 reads CASSFSGANVLTF. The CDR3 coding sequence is TGCGCCAGCAGCTTCTCTGGGGCCAACGTCCTGACTTTC. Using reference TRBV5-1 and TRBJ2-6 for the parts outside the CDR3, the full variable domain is KAGVTQTPRYLIKTRGQQVTLSCSPISGHRSVSWYQQTPGQGLQFLFEYFSETQRNKGNFPGRFSGRQFSNSRSEMNVSTLELGDSALYLCASSFSGANVLTFGAGSRLTVL.

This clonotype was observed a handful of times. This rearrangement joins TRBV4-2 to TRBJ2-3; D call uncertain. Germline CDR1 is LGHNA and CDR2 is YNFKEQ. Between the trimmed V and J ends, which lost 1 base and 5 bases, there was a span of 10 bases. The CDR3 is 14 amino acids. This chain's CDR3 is CASSQVGAIDTQYF. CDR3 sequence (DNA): TGTGCCAGCAGCCAAGTAGGAGCGATAGATACGCAGTATTTT.

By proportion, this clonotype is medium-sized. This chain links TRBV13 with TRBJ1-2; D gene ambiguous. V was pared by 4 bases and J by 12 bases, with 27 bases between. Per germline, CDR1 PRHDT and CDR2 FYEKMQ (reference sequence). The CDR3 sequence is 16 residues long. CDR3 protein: CASSCRSDIARCSHTF. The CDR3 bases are TGTGCCAGCAGCTGTCGATCTGACATCGCCCGATGCTCCCACACCTTC. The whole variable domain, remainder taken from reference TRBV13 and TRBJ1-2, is AAGVIQSPRHLIKEKRETATLKCYPIPRHDTVYWYQQGPGQDPQFLISFYEKMQSDKGSIPDRFSAQQFSDYHSELNMSSLELGDSALYFCASSCRSDIARCSHTFGSGTRLTVV.

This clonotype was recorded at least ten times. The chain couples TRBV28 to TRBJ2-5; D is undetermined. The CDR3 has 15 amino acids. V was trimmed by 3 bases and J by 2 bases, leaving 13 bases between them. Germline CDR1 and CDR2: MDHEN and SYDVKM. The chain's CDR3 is CASSFPGGSQETQYF. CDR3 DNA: TGTGCCAGCAGTTTCCCAGGTGGCAGTCAAGAGACCCAGTACTTC.

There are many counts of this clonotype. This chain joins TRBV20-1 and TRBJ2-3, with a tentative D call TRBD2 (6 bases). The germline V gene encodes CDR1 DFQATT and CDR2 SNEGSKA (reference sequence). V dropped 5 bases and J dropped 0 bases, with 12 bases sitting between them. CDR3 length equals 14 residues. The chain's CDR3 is CSACSSGSTDTQYF. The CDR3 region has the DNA TGCAGTGCTTGCTCGAGCGGGAGCACAGATACGCAGTATTTT.

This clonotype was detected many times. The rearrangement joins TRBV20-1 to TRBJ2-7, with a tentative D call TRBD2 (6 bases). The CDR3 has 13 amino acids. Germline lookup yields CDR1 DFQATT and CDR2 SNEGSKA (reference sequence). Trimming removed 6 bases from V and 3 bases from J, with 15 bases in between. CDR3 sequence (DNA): TGCAGTGCGGTAGCGGAAACGGACTACGAGCAGTACTTC. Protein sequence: CSAVAETDYEQYF.

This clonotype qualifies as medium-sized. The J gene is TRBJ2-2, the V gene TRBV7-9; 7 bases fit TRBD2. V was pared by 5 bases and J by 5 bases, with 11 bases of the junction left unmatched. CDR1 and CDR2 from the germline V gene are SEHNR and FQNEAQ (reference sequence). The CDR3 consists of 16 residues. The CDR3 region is CASSPGGIEGTGELFF. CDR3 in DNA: TGTGCCAGCAGCCCGGGGGGAATAGAAGGTACCGGGGAGCTGTTTTTT.

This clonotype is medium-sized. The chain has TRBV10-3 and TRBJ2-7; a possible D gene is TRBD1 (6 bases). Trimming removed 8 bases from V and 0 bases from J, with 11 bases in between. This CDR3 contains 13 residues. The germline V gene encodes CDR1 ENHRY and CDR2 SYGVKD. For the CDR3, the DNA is TGTGCCATCGGCCGGGACAACTCCTACGAGCAGTACTTC. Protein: CAIGRDNSYEQYF.